A selection of T cell receptor beta chains follows, all from one sample in a study of TIL therapy for anti-PD-1-resistant metastatic lung cancer. The data were produced by immunoSEQ multiplex PCR, yet TCRdb's version contains in-frame clones alone and is incomplete. The sample consists of 25,000 to 30,000 clones, roughly two thirds of them appearing once. The specimen comprised tumor tissue, sampled at baseline. The receptors shown here come from a woman between 30 and 80 years old with non-small cell lung cancer. The CDR3 runs from the conserved cysteine through the conserved F or W. The order of the fields is J gene, CDR3 length, D gene, clone size, V gene, CDR3 DNA, CDR3 protein. D genes are given only for firm matches. A clone size is listed for some rows: how often the clone was seen (once, few, many), or a class if it is expanded.

>TRBJ1-2|15|NA|NA|TRBV4-2
TGTGCCAGCAGCCAAGAGGGAGACAAGGGCTATGGCTACACCTTC
CASSQEGDKGYGYTF
>TRBJ2-5|14|TRBD2|NA|TRBV11-2
TGTGCCAGCAGCTCCTGGACTAGCACGCAGACCCAGTACTTC
CASSSWTSTQTQYF
>TRBJ1-2|13|NA|NA|TRBV10-3
TGTGCCATCAGTGAGTCGGGTGGCTATGGCTACACCTTC
CAISESGGYGYTF
>TRBJ2-1|15|TRBD1|NA|TRBV19
TGTGCCAGTAGCGCGAGAAAGGACAGGGTTAATGAGCAGTTCTTC
CASSARKDRVNEQFF
>TRBJ2-7|13|NA|few|TRBV5-5
TGTGCCAGCAGCTCCACAGGCTCCTACGAGCAGTACTTC
CASSSTGSYEQYF
>TRBJ2-2|13|TRBD1|few|TRBV30
TGTGCCTGGAGCGAACAGGGGTACGGGGAGCTGTTTTTT
CAWSEQGYGELFF
>TRBJ1-2|11|NA|few|TRBV29-1
TGCAGCGTTGAAGCCGGATTAGGCTACACCTTC
CSVEAGLGYTF
>TRBJ2-7|16|NA|NA|TRBV5-6
TGTGCCAGCAGCTTGGGACTCGACAGGTGGGCCTACGAGCAGTACTTC
CASSLGLDRWAYEQYF
>TRBJ2-3|14|TRBD1|NA|TRBV14
TGTGCCAGCAGCCAGACAGGGGGCACAGATACGCAGTATTTT
CASSQTGGTDTQYF
>TRBJ1-1|15|NA|NA|TRBV29-1
TGCAGCGTTCGGGTGGCAGGGAGGGCGAACACTGAAGCTTTCTTT
CSVRVAGRANTEAFF
>TRBJ1-6|13|TRBD1|NA|TRBV6-5
TGTGCCAGCAGTGTAGGGGGCGCGTCACCCCTCCACTTT
CASSVGGASPLHF
>TRBJ1-1|14|NA|many|TRBV28
TGTGCCAGCAGTTTACCGGGAGGGAGCACTGAAGCTTTCTTT
CASSLPGGSTEAFF
>TRBJ2-4|15|NA|NA|TRBV15
TGTGCCACCAGCGGCAGGGACGGGGCCAAAAACATTCAGTACTTC
CATSGRDGAKNIQYF
>TRBJ1-3|14|TRBD1|NA|TRBV6-5
TGTGCCAGCAGCTGGACAGGCTCTGGAAACACCATATATTTT
CASSWTGSGNTIYF
>TRBJ1-1|15|NA|NA|TRBV5-4
TGTGCCAGTCAAGTTGGCAGTTCCATGAACACTGAAGCTTTCTTT
CASQVGSSMNTEAFF
>TRBJ2-3|14|NA|NA|TRBV5-1
TGCGCCAGCAGGGACCCGGCTAGCACAGATACGCAGTATTTT
CASRDPASTDTQYF
>TRBJ2-7|12|NA|NA|TRBV28
TGTGCCAGCAGTTTACAGTCCTACGAGCAGTACTTC
CASSLQSYEQYF